This TCR beta chain stems from a study of regulatory T cells in long-lasting Graves disease. CDR3 regions were amplified by Arm-PCR using iRepertoire HTBI primers to build TCR beta libraries. How the authors handled the data: Sequenced samples collectively carried about 62 TRBV and 11 to 15 TRBJ segments. MiXCR, applied by TCRdb to the multiplex PCR reads, yields one record per CDR3 protein. TCRdb's processing, not the study's, gives the V and J calls here. The sample has around 400,000 distinct CDR3 sequences, approximately 16% seen once. This clonotype was seen more than once but under ten times. Time point here: newly diagnosed GD, antithyroid drugs for less than 3 months. Making the TCR library involved RNA that had been extracted from PBMCs. Germline lookup yields CDR1 LGHDT and CDR2 YNNKEL (reference sequence). This CDR3 comprises 17 residues. With 1 base removed from V and 0 bases from J, the gap between germline ends came to 13 bases.

These same data were also listed under a study on T cells in Graves' hyperthyroidism and ophthalmopathy. Per that paper: First-round RT-PCR with HTBI primers amplified the TCR CDR3 region. Among clonotypes expanded in thyroid above 0.001, most were also found in blood.

This sequence was found in a woman between 35 and 50 years old with Graves disease. The material sequenced was peripheral blood mononuclear cells (PBMCs), taken at new diagnosis, from a patient treated with antithyroid drugs. V usage is TRBV3-1 and J usage is TRBJ2-4; D might be TRBD2 (5 bases). The CDR3 nucleotides read TGTGCCAGCAGCCAAGTTAGCGACGAGCTAGCCAAAAACATTCAGTACTTC. It specifies CASSQVSDELAKNIQYF. Based on the CDR3 plus reference TRBV3-1 and TRBJ2-4, the full variable domain is DTAVSQTPKYLVTQMGNDKSIKCEQNLGHDTMYWYKQDSKKFLKIMFSYNNKELIINETVPNRFSPKSPDKAHLNLHINSLELGDSAVYFCASSQVSDELAKNIQYFGAGTRLSVL.